This T cell receptor (beta chain) was captured by sequencing in a study of blood T cell repertoires in COVID-19. Produced via immunoSEQ multiplex PCR; TCRdb's table is partial and in-frame only. The table records 92,000 or so clones, around 89% of them present only once. V lost 3 bases, J lost 9 bases, and 6 bases stayed unmatched. Germline CDR1 reads KGHSH; CDR2 reads LQKENI. CDR3 length: 14 amino acids. This TCR was recovered from a man in his 60s with acute or convalescent COVID-19. The sequenced material came from peripheral blood. This chain connects TRBV18 to TRBJ2-4, with 9 positions matching TRBD1. CDR3: CASSPGQGLGIQYF. In DNA form, the CDR3 reads TGTGCCAGCTCACCGGGACAGGGCCTAGGCATTCAGTACTTC.